This passage covers 21 T cell receptor beta chains from one sample sequenced in a study of shared clonotypes between healthy human individuals. Profiled with immunoSEQ multiplex PCR; TCRdb holds only in-frame clones, not every one. This sample has hundreds of thousands of clones, with 72% found just once. Sequenced: memory CD4+ T cells sorted from blood. The subset denotes: CD45RA-negative fraction. Receptor source: a woman aged 30 to 39 in good health.

This rearrangement joins TRBV18 to TRBJ2-1; the D gene is possibly TRBD2 (5 bases). CDR1 and CDR2 from the germline V gene are KGHSH and LQKENI. The CDR3 has 17 residues. V lost 0 bases, J lost 0 bases, and 12 bases lay in between. CDR3 DNA sequence: TGTGCCAGCTCACCACCCCTGAGTGGGAGCTCCTACAATGAGCAGTTCTTC. It yields the protein CASSPPLSGSSYNEQFF.

The chain employs TRBV5-1 and TRBJ1-2, with TRBD1 matching over 9 bases. The V and J ends lost 6 bases and 4 bases, in that order; junction bases with no gene match: 7. The CDR3 is made up of 14 amino acids. Germline assignment: CDR1 SGHRS and CDR2 YFSETQ. The chain's CDR3 is CASNSGQGSYGYTF. CDR3 sequence (DNA): TGCGCCAGCAACTCGGGACAGGGATCCTATGGCTACACCTTC.

This clone occurred a few times. The rearrangement links TRBV4-1 to TRBJ1-4; D is unclear. The CDR3 is 14 residues long. V was pared by 1 base and J by 8 bases, with 11 bases between. Germline V gene sequence: CDR1 MGHRA, CDR2 YSYEKL. CDR3 region: CASSQVGGSEKLFF. The CDR3 nucleotides are TGCGCCAGCAGCCAAGTTGGCGGTTCAGAAAAACTGTTTTTT.

DNA for the CDR3: TGTGCCAGCAGTAATCCCGGGAGTTCCAAAAACATTCAGTACTTC. Translating it yields CASSNPGSSKNIQYF. The J gene is TRBJ2-4, the V gene TRBV27, with a tentative D call TRBD2 (6 bases). V was pared by 5 bases and J by 2 bases, with 13 bases between. The CDR3 is 15 residues long. Per the germline V gene, CDR1 is MNHEY and CDR2 is SMNVEV (reference sequence).

V is TRBV28 and J is TRBJ2-7; 11 bases map to TRBD2. The length of the CDR3 is 14 residues. The J segment lost 5 bases and the V segment lost 2 bases, leaving 2 bases of the junction unmatched. Germline V gene lookup returns CDR1 MDHEN and CDR2 SYDVKM. The CDR3 reads CASSLLAGGHEQYF. Written as DNA, the CDR3 is TGTGCCAGCAGTTTACTAGCGGGAGGACACGAGCAGTACTTC.

V and J are TRBV28 and TRBJ2-3; a possible D gene is TRBD2 (6 bases). V dropped 4 bases and J dropped 4 bases, with 12 bases sitting between them. The CDR3 is 14 residues long. The germline CDR1 and CDR2 sequences are MDHEN and SYDVKM. The CDR3 spells CASSWGEISDTQYF. The DNA of the CDR3 is TGTGCCAGCAGTTGGGGGGAGATCTCAGATACGCAGTATTTT.

The CDR3: CASSFGSAYGYTF. CDR3 nucleotide sequence: TGTGCCAGCAGCTTCGGATCCGCCTATGGCTACACCTTC. This chain connects TRBV5-5 to TRBJ1-2; D is unresolved. This CDR3 contains 13 residues. The germline CDR1 and CDR2 sequences are SGHKS and YYEKEE (reference sequence). V shed 2 bases and J shed 4 bases, with 9 bases lying between them.

The chain combines TRBV28 with TRBJ2-3, with 7 bases identical to TRBD1. After removal of 4 bases from V and 8 bases from J, the junction contained 9 bases not matched to a gene. The CDR3 totals 14 residues. The V gene's germline CDR1 is MDHEN and CDR2 SYDVKM. The chain's CDR3 is CASSSYPNRGTQYF. For the CDR3, the DNA is TGTGCCAGCAGTTCATACCCGAACAGGGGTACGCAGTATTTT.

This clone has only one observation. Different DNA sequences within this sample yield the same CDR3. The chain is built from TRBV11-2 and TRBJ2-5; a weak D match, TRBD1 (6 bases). The ends were cut back, 1 base at V and 5 bases at J, with 11 bases in the middle. In germline, CDR1 is SGHAT, CDR2 FQNNGV. The CDR3 is 14 amino acids. The CDR3 DNA is TGTGCCAGCAGCTTAGCCAGGGGATGGGAGACCCAGTACTTC. This encodes CASSLARGWETQYF.

V is TRBV5-1 and J is TRBJ1-1, with D possibly matching TRBD1 (5 bases). The CDR3 loop spans 18 amino acids. V was clipped by 5 bases and J by 0 bases, with 23 bases between them. From germline, CDR1 is SGHRS and CDR2 YFSETQ. DNA for the CDR3: TGCGCCAGCAGTTTTGGACACACCACTCTAAATTTGAACACTGAAGCTTTCTTT. It codes for CASSFGHTTLNLNTEAFF. Drawing the rest from reference TRBV5-1 and TRBJ1-1, the complete variable domain is KAGVTQTPRYLIKTRGQQVTLSCSPISGHRSVSWYQQTPGQGLQFLFEYFSETQRNKGNFPGRFSGRQFSNSRSEMNVSTLELGDSALYLCASSFGHTTLNLNTEAFFGQGTRLTVV.

The V gene is TRBV7-8, the J gene TRBJ2-5; D might be TRBD1 (5 bases). V was clipped by 2 bases and J by 7 bases, with 20 bases between them. Germline CDR1 reads SGHVS; CDR2 reads FQNEAQ. CDR3 length: 16 residues. The CDR3 loop is CASSLMGLGPAGTQYF. CDR3 DNA sequence: TGTGCCAGCAGCTTAATGGGGCTCGGGCCCGCCGGGACCCAGTACTTC.

The V and J genes are TRBV27 and TRBJ2-2; D is unclear. V gave up 7 bases and J gave up 1 base, with 13 bases separating them. The CDR3 contains 15 residues. Germline V gives CDR1 MNHEY, CDR2 SMNVEV (reference sequence). The CDR3 sequence is CASTAMLQNTGELFF. Here the CDR3 DNA reads TGTGCCAGCACTGCGATGTTACAGAACACCGGGGAGCTGTTTTTT.

This clone was recorded a few times. This sequence joins TRBV28 and TRBJ1-2; 7 bases map to TRBD1. V gave up 3 bases and J gave up 5 bases; unmatched junction bases: 18. In germline, CDR1 is MDHEN, CDR2 SYDVKM. CDR3 length equals 18 residues. Here the CDR3 reads CASSLVGPGGKRGYGYTF. Written as DNA, the CDR3 is TGTGCCAGCAGTTTGGTGGGTCCAGGGGGAAAGAGAGGGTATGGCTACACCTTC.

In DNA form, the CDR3 reads TGTGCCGGCCTAAACTCCGGGAGTTACAATGAGCAGTTCTTC. Its translation is CAGLNSGSYNEQFF. This sequence joins TRBV7-9 and TRBJ2-1; TRBD2 might be the D (6 bases). Trimming left V 11 bases short and J 4 bases short, with 18 bases between. Germline lookup yields CDR1 SEHNR and CDR2 FQNEAQ (reference sequence). The CDR3 has 14 residues.

This sequence joins TRBV5-8 and TRBJ1-4; a possible D gene is TRBD1 (6 bases). The germline CDR1 and CDR2 sequences are SGHTS and YDEGEE. The V gene lost 0 bases and the J gene lost 5 bases, with 14 bases spanning the gap. This CDR3 is built from 16 residues. This CDR3 reads CASSLAAGHLNEKLFF. CDR3 coding DNA: TGTGCCAGCAGCTTGGCCGCGGGACACCTCAATGAAAAACTGTTTTTT.

The sample holds a few counts of this clone. The chain uses TRBV5-1 and TRBJ2-7, with TRBD2 as a possible D gene (6 bases). The V end lost 4 bases, the J end lost 2 bases, and 16 bases lay between the germline ends. From germline, CDR1 is SGHRS and CDR2 YFSETQ. This CDR3 has 15 residues. The CDR3 protein is CASSPPEAGTYEQYF. The CDR3 region has the DNA TGCGCCAGCAGCCCTCCGGAGGCGGGAACCTACGAGCAGTACTTC.

The chain combines TRBV18 with TRBJ1-2, with D unclear. CDR1 KGHSH and CDR2 LQKENI come from the germline V gene. V dropped 0 bases and J dropped 3 bases, with 11 bases sitting between them. The CDR3 runs to 15 residues. This CDR3 is CASSPPSGVDYGYTF. The CDR3, as DNA: TGTGCCAGCTCACCACCATCCGGGGTCGACTATGGCTACACCTTC.

The V and J genes are TRBV5-1 and TRBJ1-2; 7 bases align to TRBD1. Germline trimming cut 0 bases from V and 3 bases from J; bases unmatched to any gene: 5. The CDR3 covers 15 residues. CDR1 is SGHRS, CDR2 YFSETQ, per germline. The CDR3 reads CASSLVPGTDYGYTF. CDR3 DNA sequence: TGCGCCAGCAGCTTGGTCCCCGGGACAGACTATGGCTACACCTTC.

This clone was seen more than once but under ten times. The V and J genes are TRBV7-2 and TRBJ1-1; TRBD1 is a possible D gene (5 bases). The germline V gene encodes CDR1 SGHTA and CDR2 FQGNSA. V was cut by 5 bases and J by 1 base, with 17 bases left in between. The length of the CDR3 is 16 residues. CDR3 protein: CASSPRGQTRNTEAFF. CDR3 nucleotides: TGTGCCAGCAGCCCGAGGGGTCAAACCCGGAACACTGAAGCTTTCTTT.

V usage is TRBV10-3 and J usage is TRBJ2-7; 9 bases align to TRBD1. V trimming: 5 bases; J trimming: 2 bases; junction bases outside the gene matches: 4. CDR3 length: 14 residues. Germline lookup yields CDR1 ENHRY and CDR2 SYGVKD. The DNA of the CDR3 is TGTGCCATCAGTTGGGACAGGGTCACCTACGAGCAGTACTTC. This translates into CAISWDRVTYEQYF.

The chain employs TRBV19 and TRBJ2-5; 9 positions agree with TRBD1. CDR1 is LNHDA and CDR2 is SQIVND in the germline V gene (reference sequence). V lost 6 bases, J lost 5 bases, and 10 bases stayed unmatched. This CDR3 spans 15 amino acids. CDR3 region: CASSETGTGYETQYF. Written as DNA, the CDR3 is TGTGCCAGTAGCGAAACCGGGACAGGGTACGAGACCCAGTACTTC.